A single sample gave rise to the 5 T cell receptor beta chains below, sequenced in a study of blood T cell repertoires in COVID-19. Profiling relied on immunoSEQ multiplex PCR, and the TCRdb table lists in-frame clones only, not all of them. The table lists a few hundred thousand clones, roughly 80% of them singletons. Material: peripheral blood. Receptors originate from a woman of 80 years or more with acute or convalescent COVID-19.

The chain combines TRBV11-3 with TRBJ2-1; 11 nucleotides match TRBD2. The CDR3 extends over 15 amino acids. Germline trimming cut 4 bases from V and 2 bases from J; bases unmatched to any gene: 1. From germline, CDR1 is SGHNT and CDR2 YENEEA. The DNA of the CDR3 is TGTGCCAGCAGCTCGGGACTAGCGGCCTACAATGAGCAGTTCTTC. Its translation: CASSSGLAAYNEQFF.

CDR3 DNA sequence: TGTGCCATCAGTGTCGAGAGGAACTATGGCTACACCTTC. Its protein is CAISVERNYGYTF. The genes are TRBV10-3 and TRBJ1-2, with no clear D. CDR1 ENHRY and CDR2 SYGVKD come from the germline V gene. The length of the CDR3 is 13 residues. Trimming took 4 bases from V and 2 from J, leaving 8 bases between them.

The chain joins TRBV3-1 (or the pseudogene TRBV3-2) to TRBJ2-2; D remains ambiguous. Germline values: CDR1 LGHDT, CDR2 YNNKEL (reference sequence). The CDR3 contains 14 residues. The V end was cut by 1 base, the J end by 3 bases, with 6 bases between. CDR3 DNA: TGTGCCAGCAGCCAAGGTCACTACACCGGGGAGCTGTTTTTT. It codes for CASSQGHYTGELFF.

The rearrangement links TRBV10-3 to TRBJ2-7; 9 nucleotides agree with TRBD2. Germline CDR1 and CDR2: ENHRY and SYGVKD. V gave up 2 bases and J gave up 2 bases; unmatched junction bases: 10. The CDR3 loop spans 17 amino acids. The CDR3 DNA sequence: TGTGCCATCAGTGAGCAAACCGGACTAGCGACAACCTACGAGCAGTACTTC. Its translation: CAISEQTGLATTYEQYF.

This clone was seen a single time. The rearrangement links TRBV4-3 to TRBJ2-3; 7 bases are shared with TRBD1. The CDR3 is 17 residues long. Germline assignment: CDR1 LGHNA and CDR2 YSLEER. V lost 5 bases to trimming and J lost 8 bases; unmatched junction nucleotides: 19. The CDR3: CASSFDREMASRGTQYF. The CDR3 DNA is TGCGCCAGCAGCTTTGACAGGGAAATGGCGTCCCGAGGTACGCAGTATTTT.